These T cell receptor beta chains were read from a single sample in a study of graft-versus-host responses after intestinal transplantation. Here immunoSEQ multiplex PCR was the method, and the copy in TCRdb shows in-frame clones only, minus some. The sample lists 80,000 to 100,000 clones, roughly 87% occurring once. Their cognate antigens are unknown. This material consisted of unstimulated CD8+ T cells sorted from spleen or lymph node cells, taken before intestinal transplant. The receptors originated from a human donor who received an intestinal transplant. The CDR3 runs from the conserved cysteine through the conserved F or W. The D gene is left open where the match is weak. Size tells how often a clone was seen (once, few, many) or the class of an expanded clone, and some rows leave it out.

D	length	size	V	J	DNA	CDR3
.	13	.	TRBV11-2	TRBJ2-2	TGTGCCAGCACCATGCCCCAAACCGGGGAGCTGTTTTTT	CASTMPQTGELFF
.	14	.	TRBV7-9	TRBJ1-4	TGTGCCAGCAGCTTAGGGTCGCTGGAGGAAAAACTGTTTTTT	CASSLGSLEEKLFF
TRBD2	16	.	TRBV27	TRBJ2-5	TGTGCCAGCAGCACCCCTAGCGGGAGGGCTGGAGAGACCCAGTACTTC	CASSTPSGRAGETQYF
.	14	.	TRBV5-1	TRBJ2-1	TGCGCCAGCAGCTCTCTCGTCCGTGACAATGAGCAGTTCTTC	CASSSLVRDNEQFF
TRBD2	13	.	TRBV29-1	TRBJ2-7	TGCAGCGTTATAGGGACTAGCAGCTACGAGCAGTACTTC	CSVIGTSSYEQYF
.	12	.	TRBV4-1	TRBJ2-7	TGTGCCAGCAGCCAGGGACTCGGAGAGCAGTACTTC	CASSQGLGEQYF
.	16	.	TRBV9	TRBJ2-5	TGTGCCAGCAGCGTCTCGGGTATAGCGGCGGGAGAGACCCAGTACTTC	CASSVSGIAAGETQYF
TRBD2	15	.	TRBV27	TRBJ2-1	TGTGCCAGCAGTTTAGGACTAGCGGGCTACAATGAGCAGTTCTTC	CASSLGLAGYNEQFF
.	18	.	TRBV4-1	TRBJ2-6	TGCGCCAGCAGCCTCCTGGGAGCAGGGGTGGGAGGGGCCAACGTCCTGACTTTC	CASSLLGAGVGGANVLTF
.	14	once	TRBV4-1	TRBJ1-1	TGCGCCAGCAGCCAGTTACAGGGAGGGACTGAAGCTTTCTTT	CASSQLQGGTEAFF
TRBD2	16	once	TRBV12-5	TRBJ2-5	TGTGCTAGTGCCATGTCACTAGCGGGGCTCCAAGAGACCCAGTACTTC	CASAMSLAGLQETQYF
.	14	.	TRBV7-8	TRBJ1-3	TGTGCCAGCAGCCGTAAAAGCTCTGGAAACACCATATATTTT	CASSRKSSGNTIYF
TRBD1	14	.	TRBV5-6	TRBJ2-7	TGTGCCAGCAGCTTCGGGACAGGGTTATACGAGCAGTACTTC	CASSFGTGLYEQYF
.	12	once	TRBV28	TRBJ1-4	TGTGCCAGCGGCGACGGGAGGGAAAAACTGTTTTTT	CASGDGREKLFF
.	15	.	TRBV27	TRBJ2-3	TGTGCCAGCAGTCCAACTAGCACTCTGGGAGATACGCAGTATTTT	CASSPTSTLGDTQYF
TRBD1	13	.	TRBV11-2	TRBJ1-3	TGTGCCAGCAGCAGGGGGCCTTGGGACACCATATATTTT	CASSRGPWDTIYF
TRBD2	15	.	TRBV6-4	TRBJ2-1	TGTGCCAGCAGTGACTCACTAGCGGGGGGGAATGAGCAGTTCTTC	CASSDSLAGGNEQFF
.	14	once	TRBV7-3	TRBJ1-5	TGTGCCAGCAGCCCCTCAGGGGGCAATCAGCCCCAGCATTTT	CASSPSGGNQPQHF
TRBD2	16	few	TRBV27	TRBJ2-2	TGTGCCAGCAGTTTTGGTCTAGCGGGGAACACCGGGGAGCTGTTTTTT	CASSFGLAGNTGELFF
TRBD2	15	.	TRBV28	TRBJ2-2	TGTGCCAGCAGTTTTCTAGCGGAAGAACACCGGGGAGCTGTTTTT	CASSFLAEEHRGAVF
.	14	once	TRBV7-6	TRBJ2-5	TGTGCCAGCAGCTTAGAGTCAGCTGGCGAGACCCAGTACTTC	CASSLESAGETQYF
TRBD1	11	.	TRBV2	TRBJ2-7	TGTGCCAGCAGCCAAGTACAGGGGAAATACTTC	CASSQVQGKYF
.	15	.	TRBV11-1	TRBJ1-1	TGTGCCAGCAGCTCGCCGGCGGAAGTGAACACTGAAGCTTTCTTT	CASSSPAEVNTEAFF
.	18	.	TRBV6-1	TRBJ1-6	TGTGCCAGCAGTGAAGTTGGGACTCAGGGAAGTTGGAATTCACCCCTCCACTTT	CASSEVGTQGSWNSPLHF
.	17	.	TRBV5-6	TRBJ1-1	TGTGCCAGCAGCTTGGCCGTAGGGGGTGCTATGAACACTGAAGCTTTCTTT	CASSLAVGGAMNTEAFF
.	13	.	TRBV10-2	TRBJ2-7	TGCGCCAGCACGTCGGAGACTCACTACGAGCAGTACTTC	CASTSETHYEQYF
.	14	.	TRBV6-6	TRBJ1-4	TGTGCCAGCACCCTCGGGGCCGGCGGAAAAAAACTGTTTTTT	CASTLGAGGKKLFF
.	15	.	TRBV9	TRBJ1-2	TGTGCCAGCAGCTCCCCAAGCTTGGGGAACTATGGCTACACCTTC	CASSSPSLGNYGYTF
.	15	few	TRBV10-3	TRBJ1-1	TGTGCCATCAGCGCCTGGGACGAAGCAAGGACTGAAGCTTTCTTT	CAISAWDEARTEAFF
.	15	.	TRBV11-2	TRBJ2-2	TGTGCCAGCAGCTTATACCGGACAAACACCGGGGAGCTGTTTTTT	CASSLYRTNTGELFF
TRBD2	16	.	TRBV9	TRBJ2-1	TGTGCCAGCAGCGTAGGAGCGGGAGGGCCTTTCGATGAGCAGTTCTTC	CASSVGAGGPFDEQFF